The 23 T cell receptor beta chains presented below share a single source sample, sequenced in a study of OX40 agonist ivuxolimab in advanced cancers. Method: immunoSEQ multiplex PCR; TCRdb's copy keeps in-frame clones and lacks some. The table records about 24,000 clones, around 75% of them present only once. The material sequenced was CD4+ or CD8+ T cells sorted from blood, taken in a trial of the OX40 agonist ivuxolimab. The receptors were gathered from an adult with an advanced solid tumor such as melanoma, head and neck, liver or kidney cancer.

This chain joins TRBV6-6 and TRBJ1-5; 7 bases are a match to TRBD1. CDR1 MNHNY and CDR2 SVGAGI come from the germline V gene (reference sequence). The CDR3 covers 15 residues. Trimming took 11 bases from V and 10 from J; bases not matched to a gene: 20. As DNA, the CDR3 is TGTGCCGCCCTAGAGGGGGCCCCAACCAATGGTCCCCAGCATTTT. Translated: CAALEGAPTNGPQHF.

V is TRBV6-4 and J is TRBJ2-1, with 14 bases that match TRBD2. This CDR3 contains 15 residues. From germline, CDR1 is MRHNA and CDR2 SNTAGT. With 5 bases clipped from V and 14 bases from J, the junction kept 11 bases outside the gene matches. CDR3 residues: CASSYPTSGGAGEFF. As DNA, the CDR3 is TGTGCCAGCAGTTACCCGACTAGCGGGGGGGCCGGAGAGTTCTTC.

The rearrangement uses TRBV9 and TRBJ2-3, with D perhaps TRBD1 or TRBD2 (6 bases each). The CDR3 length is 16 residues. V gave up 3 bases and J gave up 6 bases, with 20 bases separating them. CDR1 is SGDLS and CDR2 is YYNGEE in the germline V gene. CDR3 sequence: CASSGFWGADRDTQYF. The CDR3 nucleotides read TGTGCCAGCAGCGGATTTTGGGGGGCGGATAGGGATACGCAGTATTTT.

This clone was observed a handful of times. The V call is TRBV7-2, the J call TRBJ2-1; 7 bases are shared with TRBD2. This CDR3 is 16 amino acids long. V lost 5 bases to trimming and J lost 2 bases; unmatched junction nucleotides: 9. CDR1 is SGHTA and CDR2 is FQGNSA in the germline V gene. The CDR3 here is CASSPGPGGAYNEQFF. DNA of the CDR3: TGTGCCAGCAGCCCAGGGCCGGGGGGAGCCTACAATGAGCAGTTCTTC.

The chain has TRBV4-3 and TRBJ2-1, with 9 bases identical to TRBD2. The CDR3 is 16 residues long. The V segment lost 3 bases and the J segment 5 bases; nucleotides outside the gene matches: 8. CDR1 is LGHNA and CDR2 is YSLEER in the germline V gene. CDR3 DNA sequence: TGCGCCAGCAGCCAGAGGGGGCGGGGGGGCAACAATGAGCAGTTCTTC. This gives the protein CASSQRGRGGNNEQFF.

The gene calls are TRBV6-5 and TRBJ2-7, with 10 bases matching TRBD2. The CDR3 has 13 residues. Trimming at V came to 6 bases and at J to 7 bases, leaving 6 bases not matched to a gene. The germline gives CDR1 MNHEY, CDR2 SVGAGI. CDR3 sequence reads: CASRLAGSREQYF. The DNA of the CDR3 is TGTGCCAGCAGACTAGCGGGGTCGCGGGAGCAGTACTTC.

CDR3 nucleotides: TGTGCCAGCAGCTCACGGGGCAGGGATGGCTACACCTTC. Encoded protein: CASSSRGRDGYTF. This chain uses TRBV7-9 with TRBJ1-2, with D tentatively TRBD1 (5 bases). This CDR3 is built from 13 residues. Germline V gives CDR1 SEHNR, CDR2 FQNEAQ (reference sequence). The germline V and J ends were trimmed by 4 bases and 6 bases, with 12 bases remaining between them.

This clone was seen only once. V is TRBV6-6 and J is TRBJ1-5; 9 bases fit TRBD1. Germline V CDR1 and CDR2: MNHNY, SVGAGI (reference sequence). The V and J ends lost 5 bases and 6 bases, in that order; junction bases with no gene match: 11. This CDR3 is built from 16 residues. CDR3 sequence: CASSRPGQGFSQPQHF. As DNA, the CDR3 is TGTGCCAGCAGTCGTCCGGGACAGGGATTTTCTCAGCCCCAGCATTTT.

The chain uses TRBV2 and TRBJ1-4; D not resolved. The germline V gene has CDR1 SNHLY and CDR2 FYNNEI. This CDR3 has 14 residues. V lost 3 bases and J lost 5, with 10 bases in between. CDR3 in amino acids: CASSDSTSNEKLFF. CDR3 nucleotide sequence: TGTGCCAGCAGTGATAGCACATCCAATGAAAAACTGTTTTTT.

The chain uses TRBV11-1 and TRBJ2-5; 7 bases are shared with TRBD2. The germline gives CDR1 SGHAT, CDR2 FQDESV (reference sequence). This CDR3 comprises 13 residues. V shed 7 bases and J 5 bases; nucleotides not matched to a gene: 7. The CDR3 is CASIASGTETQYF. As DNA, the CDR3 is TGTGCCAGCATTGCTAGCGGCACGGAGACCCAGTACTTC.

The chain joins TRBV7-6 to TRBJ2-7; possibly TRBD1 for D (5 bases). The germline CDR1 and CDR2 sequences are SGHVS and FNYEAQ. The CDR3 spans 14 residues. Trimming left V 2 bases short and J 0 bases short, with 8 bases between. The CDR3 sequence: CASSLRQSSYEQYF. The CDR3 DNA reads TGTGCCAGCAGCTTAAGACAGTCCTCCTACGAGCAGTACTTC.

This chain links TRBV11-2 with TRBJ2-1; TRBD1 agrees at 9 bases. The CDR3 has 16 amino acids. The V segment lost 4 bases and the J segment 9 bases; nucleotides outside the gene matches: 13. Per the germline V gene, CDR1 is SGHAT and CDR2 is FQNNGV. The CDR3 DNA sequence: TGTGCCAGCAGCTCCTCCGGGACAGGGTGGAAGAGTGAGCAGTTCTTC. It translates to CASSSSGTGWKSEQFF.

The DNA for the CDR3 is TGTGCCAGCTCTTACACGGGGGCAAACACAGATACGCAGTATTTT. It specifies CASSYTGANTDTQYF. The V and J genes are TRBV7-6 and TRBJ2-3; D tentatively reads TRBD1 or TRBD2 (6 bases each). This CDR3 is 15 amino acids long. V was clipped by 8 bases and J by 2 bases, with 17 bases between them. The germline V gene has CDR1 SGHVS and CDR2 FNYEAQ.

This rearrangement joins TRBV27 to TRBJ1-1; D not certain. The CDR3 has 13 amino acids. The germline gives CDR1 MNHEY, CDR2 SMNVEV (reference sequence). The V gene lost 2 bases and the J gene lost 1 base, with 5 bases spanning the gap. The DNA of the CDR3 is TGTGCCAGCAGTTTAACGGAGAACACTGAAGCTTTCTTT. Translated, it gives CASSLTENTEAFF.

J is TRBJ2-3 and V is TRBV18; tentatively, D is TRBD1 (6 bases). V lost 6 bases, J lost 3 bases, and 10 bases lay in between. Per the germline V gene, CDR1 is KGHSH and CDR2 is LQKENI. The CDR3 sequence is 13 residues long. The CDR3 region is CASSLRGTDTQYF. Written as DNA, the CDR3 is TGTGCCAGCTCGCTCAGGGGTACAGATACGCAGTATTTT.

This CDR3 reads CASNGQMAETQYF. CDR3 in DNA: TGTGCCAGCAATGGACAGATGGCAGAGACCCAGTACTTC. This chain uses TRBV28 with TRBJ2-5, with D possibly matching TRBD1 (6 bases). Germline CDR1 reads MDHEN; CDR2 reads SYDVKM. V was shortened by 7 bases and J by 4 bases, with 13 bases between the two germline ends. The CDR3 contains 13 residues. Using reference TRBV28 and TRBJ2-5 for the parts outside the CDR3, the full variable domain is DVKVTQSSRYLVKRTGEKVFLECVQDMDHENMFWYRQDPGLGLRLIYFSYDVKMKEKGDIPEGYSVSREKKERFSLILESASTNQTSMYLCASNGQMAETQYFGPGTRLLVL.

This chain links TRBV7-9 with TRBJ1-4; 10 nucleotides agree with TRBD1. The CDR3 extends over 17 amino acids. The germline V gene encodes CDR1 SEHNR and CDR2 FQNEAQ (reference sequence). Unmatched junction bases numbered 11, after V lost 2 bases and J lost 8 bases. The CDR3 coding sequence is TGTGCCAGCAGCTTAACGCCGGGACAGGGGTTACTCGAAAAACTGTTTTTT. This sequence encodes CASSLTPGQGLLEKLFF.

This chain joins TRBV9 and TRBJ1-6; D call uncertain. V gave up 4 bases and J gave up 13 bases, with 18 bases separating them. Germline CDR1 is SGDLS and CDR2 is YYNGEE. This CDR3 is built from 14 residues. The CDR3 region is CASSPTDPTAPLHF. The DNA for the CDR3 is TGTGCCAGCAGCCCCACGGATCCGACGGCGCCCCTCCACTTT.

The chain uses TRBV5-4 and TRBJ2-1; D may match TRBD1 or TRBD2 (5 bases each). The germline gives CDR1 SGHNT, CDR2 YYREEE (reference sequence). This CDR3 is built from 16 residues. The germline V and J ends were trimmed by 5 bases and 0 bases, with 15 bases remaining between them. The CDR3 region is CASRQVGLSSYNEQFF. CDR3 nucleotide sequence: TGTGCCAGCAGACAGGTAGGACTTAGCTCCTACAATGAGCAGTTCTTC.

The rearrangement joins TRBV7-2 to TRBJ2-7, with 11 bases matching TRBD2. Trimming cost V 5 bases and J 9 bases; bases outside gene matches: 12. Germline values: CDR1 SGHTA, CDR2 FQGNSA. The CDR3 contains 15 residues. This CDR3 reads CASSILAGGLLGQYF. In DNA form, the CDR3 reads TGTGCCAGCAGCATCCTAGCGGGGGGCCTCCTAGGGCAGTACTTC.

In DNA form, the CDR3 reads TGTGCCAGCAGCCAACAGGGGGCCGTATACGAGCAGTACTTC. This gives the protein CASSQQGAVYEQYF. This chain connects TRBV14 to TRBJ2-7, with 8 nucleotides matching TRBD1. The CDR3 has 14 amino acids. Germline V CDR1 and CDR2: SGHDN, FVKESK. After removal of 2 bases from V and 4 bases from J, the junction contained 4 bases not matched to a gene.

V usage is TRBV19 and J usage is TRBJ1-1; the D is unclear. From germline, CDR1 is LNHDA and CDR2 SQIVND (reference sequence). The CDR3 is 13 residues long. V was clipped by 3 bases and J by 3 bases, with 8 bases between them. CDR3 sequence: CASSIQVDTEAFF. Here the CDR3 DNA reads TGTGCCAGTAGTATCCAGGTCGACACTGAAGCTTTCTTT.

The chain has TRBV28 and TRBJ2-5, with D perhaps matching TRBD2 (5 bases). Between the trimmed V and J ends, which lost 3 bases and 3 bases, there was a span of 5 bases. Germline values: CDR1 MDHEN, CDR2 SYDVKM. The CDR3 covers 12 residues. The CDR3 DNA reads as TGTGCCAGCAGTTTCGGGAAAGAGACCCAGTACTTC. It encodes CASSFGKETQYF.